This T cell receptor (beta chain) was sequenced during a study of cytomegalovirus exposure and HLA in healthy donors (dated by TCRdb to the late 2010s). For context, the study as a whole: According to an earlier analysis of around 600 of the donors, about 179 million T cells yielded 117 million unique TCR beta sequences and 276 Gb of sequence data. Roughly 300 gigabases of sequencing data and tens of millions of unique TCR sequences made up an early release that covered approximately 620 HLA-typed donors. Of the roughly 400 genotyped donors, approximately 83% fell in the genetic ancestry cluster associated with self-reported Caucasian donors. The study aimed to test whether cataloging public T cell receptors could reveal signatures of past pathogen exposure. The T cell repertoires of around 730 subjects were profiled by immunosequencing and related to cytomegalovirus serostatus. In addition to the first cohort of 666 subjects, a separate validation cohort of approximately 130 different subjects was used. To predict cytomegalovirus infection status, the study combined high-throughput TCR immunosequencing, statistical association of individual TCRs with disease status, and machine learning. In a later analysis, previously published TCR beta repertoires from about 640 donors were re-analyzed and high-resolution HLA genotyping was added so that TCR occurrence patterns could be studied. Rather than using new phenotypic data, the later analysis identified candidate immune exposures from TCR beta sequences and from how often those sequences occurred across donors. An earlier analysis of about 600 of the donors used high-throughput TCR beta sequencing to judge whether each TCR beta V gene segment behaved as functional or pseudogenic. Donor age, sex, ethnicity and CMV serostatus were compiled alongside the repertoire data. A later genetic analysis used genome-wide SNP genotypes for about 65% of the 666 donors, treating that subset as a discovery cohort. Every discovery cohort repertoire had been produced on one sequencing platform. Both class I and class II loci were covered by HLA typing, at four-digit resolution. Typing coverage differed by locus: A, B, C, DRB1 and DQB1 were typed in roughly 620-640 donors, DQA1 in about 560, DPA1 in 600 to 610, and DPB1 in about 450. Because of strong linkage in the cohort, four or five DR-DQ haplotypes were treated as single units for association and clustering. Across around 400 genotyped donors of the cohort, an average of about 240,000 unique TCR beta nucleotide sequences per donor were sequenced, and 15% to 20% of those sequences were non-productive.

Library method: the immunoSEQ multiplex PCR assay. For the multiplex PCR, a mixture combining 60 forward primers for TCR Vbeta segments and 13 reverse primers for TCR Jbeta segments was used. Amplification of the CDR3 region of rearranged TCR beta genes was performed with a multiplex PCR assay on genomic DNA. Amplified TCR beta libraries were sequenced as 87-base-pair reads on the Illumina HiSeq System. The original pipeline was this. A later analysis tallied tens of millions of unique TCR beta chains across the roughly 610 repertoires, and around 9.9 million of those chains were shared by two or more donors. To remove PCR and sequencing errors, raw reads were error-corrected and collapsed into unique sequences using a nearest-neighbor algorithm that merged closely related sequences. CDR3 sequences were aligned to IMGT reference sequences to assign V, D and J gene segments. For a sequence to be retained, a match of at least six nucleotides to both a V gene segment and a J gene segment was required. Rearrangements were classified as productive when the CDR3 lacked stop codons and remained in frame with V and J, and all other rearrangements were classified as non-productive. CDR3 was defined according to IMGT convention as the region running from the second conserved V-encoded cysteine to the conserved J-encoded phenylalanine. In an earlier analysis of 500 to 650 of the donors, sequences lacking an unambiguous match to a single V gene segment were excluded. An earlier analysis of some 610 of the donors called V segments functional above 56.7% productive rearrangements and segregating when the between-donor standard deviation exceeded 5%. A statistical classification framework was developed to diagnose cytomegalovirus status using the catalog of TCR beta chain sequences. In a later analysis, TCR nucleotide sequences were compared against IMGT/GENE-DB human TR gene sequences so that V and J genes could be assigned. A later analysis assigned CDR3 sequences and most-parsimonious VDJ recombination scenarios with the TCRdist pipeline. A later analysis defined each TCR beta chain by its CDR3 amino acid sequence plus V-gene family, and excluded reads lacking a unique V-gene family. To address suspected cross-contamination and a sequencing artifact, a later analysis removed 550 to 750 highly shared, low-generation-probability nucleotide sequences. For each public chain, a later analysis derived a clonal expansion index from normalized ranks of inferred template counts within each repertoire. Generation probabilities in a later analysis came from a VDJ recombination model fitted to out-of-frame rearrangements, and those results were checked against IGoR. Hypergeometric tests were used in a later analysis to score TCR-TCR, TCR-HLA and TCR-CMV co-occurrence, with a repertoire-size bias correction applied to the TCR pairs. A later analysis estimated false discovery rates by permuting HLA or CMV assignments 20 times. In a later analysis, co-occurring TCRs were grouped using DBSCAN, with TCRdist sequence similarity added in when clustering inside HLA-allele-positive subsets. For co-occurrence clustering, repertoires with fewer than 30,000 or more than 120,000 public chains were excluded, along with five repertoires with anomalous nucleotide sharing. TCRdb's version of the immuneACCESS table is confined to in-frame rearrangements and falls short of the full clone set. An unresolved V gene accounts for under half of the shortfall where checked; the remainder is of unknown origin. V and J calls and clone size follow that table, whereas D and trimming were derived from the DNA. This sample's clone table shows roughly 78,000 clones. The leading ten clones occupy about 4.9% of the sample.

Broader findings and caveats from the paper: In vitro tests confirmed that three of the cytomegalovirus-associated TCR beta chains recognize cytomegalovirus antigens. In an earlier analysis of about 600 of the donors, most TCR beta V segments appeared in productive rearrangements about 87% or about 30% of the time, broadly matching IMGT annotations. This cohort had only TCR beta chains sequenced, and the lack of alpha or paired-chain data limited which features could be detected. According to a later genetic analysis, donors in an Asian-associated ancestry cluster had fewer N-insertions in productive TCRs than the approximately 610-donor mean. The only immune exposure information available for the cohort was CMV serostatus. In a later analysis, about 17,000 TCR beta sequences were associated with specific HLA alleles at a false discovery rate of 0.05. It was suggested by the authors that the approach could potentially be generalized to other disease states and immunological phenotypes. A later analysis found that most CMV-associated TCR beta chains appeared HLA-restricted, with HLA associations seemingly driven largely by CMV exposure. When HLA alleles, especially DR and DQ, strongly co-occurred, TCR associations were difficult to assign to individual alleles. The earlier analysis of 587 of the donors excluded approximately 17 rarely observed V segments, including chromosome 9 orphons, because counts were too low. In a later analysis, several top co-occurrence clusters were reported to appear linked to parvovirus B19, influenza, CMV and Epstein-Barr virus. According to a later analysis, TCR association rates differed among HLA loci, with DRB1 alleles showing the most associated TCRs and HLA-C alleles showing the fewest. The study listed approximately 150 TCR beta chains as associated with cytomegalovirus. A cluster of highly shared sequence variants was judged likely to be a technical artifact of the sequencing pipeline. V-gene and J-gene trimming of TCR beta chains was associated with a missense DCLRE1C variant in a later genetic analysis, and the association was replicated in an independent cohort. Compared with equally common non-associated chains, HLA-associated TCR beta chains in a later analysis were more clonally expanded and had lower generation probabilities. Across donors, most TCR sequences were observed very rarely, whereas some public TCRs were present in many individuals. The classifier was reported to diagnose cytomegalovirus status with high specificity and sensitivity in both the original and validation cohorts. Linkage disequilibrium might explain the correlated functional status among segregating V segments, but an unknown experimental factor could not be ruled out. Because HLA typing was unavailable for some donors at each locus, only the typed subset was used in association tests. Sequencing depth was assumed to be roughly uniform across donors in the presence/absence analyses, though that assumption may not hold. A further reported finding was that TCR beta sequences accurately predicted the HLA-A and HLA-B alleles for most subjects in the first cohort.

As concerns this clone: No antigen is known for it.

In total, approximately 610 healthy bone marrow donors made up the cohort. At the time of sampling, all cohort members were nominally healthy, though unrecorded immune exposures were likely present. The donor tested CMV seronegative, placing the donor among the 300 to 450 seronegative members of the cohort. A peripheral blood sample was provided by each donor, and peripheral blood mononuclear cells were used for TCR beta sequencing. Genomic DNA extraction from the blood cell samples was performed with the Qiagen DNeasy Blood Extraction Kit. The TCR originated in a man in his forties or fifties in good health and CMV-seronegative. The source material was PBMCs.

At the DNA level, the sequence is TGTGCCAGCAGTGACGGGGCGGGACTAGCGGGAAATGAGCAGTTCTTC. Its protein is CASSDGAGLAGNEQFF. The V and J segments used are TRBV6-1 and TRBJ2-1; TRBD2 fits 13 bases in the junction. The germline V gene specifies MNHNS as CDR1 and SASEGT as CDR2. Here V drops 3 bases and J drops 7 bases, and the junction holds 6 bases not matched to any gene. Measured from the cysteine to the phenylalanine, the CDR3 is 16 residues long. This entry keeps only the CDR3 DNA: 48 bases, framed from base 1.